These 15 T cell receptor beta chains share one sample of origin, sequenced in a study of cytomegalovirus exposure and HLA in healthy donors. Primers: 60 Vbeta forward and 13 Jbeta reverse. Produced via immunoSEQ multiplex PCR; TCRdb's table is partial and in-frame only. The sample records over 150,000 clones, around 80% being singletons. The sequencing input was PBMCs. Receptor source: a woman in her fifties or sixties in good health and CMV-seropositive.

This chain joins TRBV27 and TRBJ1-1; tentatively, D is TRBD1 (5 bases). CDR1 and CDR2 (germline): MNHEY, SMNVEV (reference sequence). With 0 bases removed from V and 4 bases from J, the gap between germline ends came to 9 bases. The length of the CDR3 is 14 residues. This chain's CDR3 is CASSLSVRGTEAFF. In nucleotides, the CDR3 is TGTGCCAGCAGTTTATCGGTAAGGGGCACTGAAGCTTTCTTT.

A single count supports this clone. This rearrangement joins TRBV25-1 to TRBJ1-6, with D perhaps matching TRBD1 (5 bases). Germline lookup yields CDR1 MGHDK and CDR2 SYGVNS. V was trimmed by 10 bases and J by 3 bases, leaving 10 bases between them. The CDR3 has 13 residues. As DNA, the CDR3 is TGTGCCACAGCGGGGGACTATAATTCACCCCTCCACTTT. It is translated as CATAGDYNSPLHF.

The V gene is TRBV4-3, the J gene TRBJ1-6, with 8 bases aligning to TRBD1. The CDR3 is 16 residues long. Trimming cost V 0 bases and J 8 bases; bases outside gene matches: 6. The V gene's germline CDR1 is LGHNA and CDR2 YSLEER. The CDR3 nucleotides read TGCGCCAGCAGCCAAGAGCAAGGACAGGGCTATTCACCCCTCCACTTT. Translated, it gives CASSQEQGQGYSPLHF.

In regard to this clone: Other DNA sequences in the sample encode the same CDR3. The J gene is TRBJ2-1, the V gene TRBV7-6; 11 nucleotides agree with TRBD2. Germline values: CDR1 SGHVS, CDR2 FNYEAQ. The J segment lost 4 bases and the V segment lost 5 bases, leaving 7 bases of the junction unmatched. This CDR3 contains 16 residues. The CDR3: CASSPRGTSGYNEQFF. The CDR3 nucleotides are TGTGCCAGCAGCCCTAGAGGGACTAGCGGTTACAATGAGCAGTTCTTC.

The chain joins TRBV28 to TRBJ1-6, with 9 bases lining up with TRBD1. Germline CDR1 reads MDHEN; CDR2 reads SYDVKM. With V trimmed by 6 bases and J by 9 bases, 6 bases remained unmatched. The length of the CDR3 is 14 residues. The CDR3 here is CASRPGQGISPLHF. For the CDR3, the DNA is TGTGCCAGCAGGCCGGGACAGGGAATTTCACCCCTCCACTTT.

Comment on this clone: The junction departs from the called germline gene at one end, perhaps through a read error. V and J are TRBV30 and TRBJ2-4; D ambiguous. Germline V lookup: CDR1 GTSNPN, CDR2 SVGIG (reference sequence). The length of the CDR3 is 13 residues. CDR3 DNA sequence: TGTGCCTGGAGTGCGAAATCCAAAAACAGTCAGTACTTC. Translation gives CAWSAKSKNSQYF.

The CDR3 DNA reads TGTGCCAGCAGTCCACGGGGACTAGGGGAGACCCAGTACTTC. Translating gives CASSPRGLGETQYF. The chain combines TRBV6-1 with TRBJ2-5; 8 nucleotides align to TRBD2. V trimming: 5 bases; J trimming: 5 bases; junction bases outside the gene matches: 7. Looked up from germline, CDR1 is MNHNS and CDR2 is SASEGT. The CDR3 has 14 residues.

The chain combines TRBV5-4 with TRBJ2-1; maybe TRBD2 (6 bases). This CDR3 region has 14 residues. Trimming removed 4 bases at V and 9 bases at J, with 17 bases between. Per germline, CDR1 SGHNT and CDR2 YYREEE (reference sequence). CDR3: CASSPGLPGSEQFF. CDR3 in DNA: TGTGCCAGCAGCCCGGGACTCCCGGGGAGTGAGCAGTTCTTC.

This clone turned up a few times. The genes are TRBV19 and TRBJ2-3; a possible D gene is TRBD2 (6 bases). Deletions cut 1 base from V and 2 bases from J, with 10 bases between. The CDR3 loop spans 15 amino acids. Germline-derived CDR1 and CDR2 are LNHDA and SQIVND (reference sequence). The CDR3 DNA sequence: TGTGCCAGTAGTATAGGTAGCGGCCCCACAGATACGCAGTATTTT. Its protein is CASSIGSGPTDTQYF.

V usage is TRBV4-1 and J usage is TRBJ2-5; maybe TRBD2 (6 bases). Germline loops: CDR1 MGHRA, CDR2 YSYEKL. The CDR3 has 15 amino acids. The ends were cut back, 1 base at V and 6 bases at J, with 15 bases in the middle. The DNA of the CDR3 is TGCGCCAGCAGCCAAGTCCCAACGGGGGTGCAGACCCAGTACTTC. Translated: CASSQVPTGVQTQYF.

The chain uses TRBV27 and TRBJ2-7; a weak D match, TRBD2 (7 bases). Germline V gene sequence: CDR1 MNHEY, CDR2 SMNVEV (reference sequence). V lost 6 bases, J lost 2 bases, and 20 bases lay in between. The CDR3 has 16 residues. The CDR3 coding sequence is TGTGCCAGCAGCCGTCTTAAGGGGGGGCGGCCCTACGAGCAGTACTTC. This gives the protein CASSRLKGGRPYEQYF.

The chain is built from TRBV5-1 and TRBJ2-7; 12 positions match TRBD2. Germline V CDR1 and CDR2: SGHRS, YFSETQ. CDR3 length equals 15 residues. With 5 bases clipped from V and 2 bases from J, the junction kept 5 bases outside the gene matches. The CDR3 protein is CASRTSGGRAYEQYF. As DNA, the CDR3 is TGCGCCAGCAGAACTAGCGGGGGGCGGGCCTACGAGCAGTACTTC.

The chain employs TRBV11-3 and TRBJ1-1, with a tentative D call TRBD1 (6 bases). There are 14 residues in the CDR3. Per germline, CDR1 SGHNT and CDR2 YENEEA. V shed 5 bases and J shed 4 bases, with 14 bases lying between them. CDR3 nucleotides: TGTGCCAGCAGCGCCAGGGGTGGGGTCACTGAAGCTTTCTTT. It is translated as CASSARGGVTEAFF.

The chain combines TRBV2 with TRBJ1-1; unclear D gene. V gave up 7 bases and J gave up 1 base, with 10 bases separating them. CDR1 and CDR2 (germline): SNHLY, FYNNEI. This CDR3 contains 13 residues. CDR3 region: CASIGSGNTEAFF. The CDR3 nucleotides read TGTGCCAGCATCGGGAGCGGGAACACTGAAGCTTTCTTT.

The chain has TRBV29-1 and TRBJ2-5; D might be TRBD1 (6 bases). The germline V gene has CDR1 SQVTM and CDR2 ANQGSEA. This CDR3 contains 14 residues. V gave up 6 bases and J gave up 10 bases, with 24 bases separating them. The CDR3: CSVDTSGRGDCQYF. The CDR3 DNA follows: TGCAGCGTGGACACCTCGGGCAGGGGAGATTGCCAGTACTTC.